This T cell receptor (beta chain) was recorded in a study of human T cells and chemical hapten exposure. Background on the study: Patches that contained 0.01% DPC were applied to the upper back and read at 6 days.

Study-wide points: Counts of TCRs above 1 in 1000 frequency stayed unchanged with DPC sensitization.

TCRdb ran MiXCR on the RACE reads and lists one entry per CDR3 protein. The sample has about 110,000 distinct CDR3 sequences; roughly a tenth are singletons. Time point here: patch test 2, 6 weeks after DPC sensitization. Treatment defined: therapeutic diphenylcyclopropenone sensitization with weekly scalp DPC. Each donor was an alopecia patient between 18 and 70 years of age who qualified for DPC. The authors extracted total RNA from unfractionated whole blood. Germline loops: CDR1 ENHRY, CDR2 SYGVKD. The V and J ends lost 6 bases and 0 bases respectively, with 9 bases between them. The CDR3 contains 14 residues. Comments on this clonotype: The target antigen is unknown.

Sample: whole blood, taken in connection with sensitization to the hapten diphenylcyclopropenone (DPC). This receptor was taken from a middle-aged woman with alopecia areata. Some clones in this sample may be carry-over from other donors' samples. The J gene is TRBJ1-5, the V gene TRBV10-3; perhaps TRBD1 as D (5 bases). CDR3 region: CAIRDNYSNQPQHF. Here the CDR3 DNA reads TGTGCCATCAGGGACAATTATAGCAATCAGCCCCAGCATTTT.